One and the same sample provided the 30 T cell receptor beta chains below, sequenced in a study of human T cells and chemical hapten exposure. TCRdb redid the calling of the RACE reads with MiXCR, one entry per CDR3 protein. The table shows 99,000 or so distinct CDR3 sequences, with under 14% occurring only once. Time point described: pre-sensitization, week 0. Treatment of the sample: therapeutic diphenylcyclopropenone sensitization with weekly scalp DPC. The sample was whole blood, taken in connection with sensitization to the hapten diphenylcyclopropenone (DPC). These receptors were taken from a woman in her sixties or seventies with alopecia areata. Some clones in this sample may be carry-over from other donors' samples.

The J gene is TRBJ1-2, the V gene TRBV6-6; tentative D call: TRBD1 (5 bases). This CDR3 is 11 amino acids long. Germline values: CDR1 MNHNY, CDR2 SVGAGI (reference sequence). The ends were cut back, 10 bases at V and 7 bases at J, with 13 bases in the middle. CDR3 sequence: CATYQGFGYTF. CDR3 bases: TGTGCCACGTACCAGGGTTTTGGCTACACCTTC.

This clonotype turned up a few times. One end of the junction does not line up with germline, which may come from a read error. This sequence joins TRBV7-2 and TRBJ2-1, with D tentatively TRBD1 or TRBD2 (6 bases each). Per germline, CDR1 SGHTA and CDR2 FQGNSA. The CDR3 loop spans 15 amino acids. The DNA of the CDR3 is TGTGCCAGCGGCGATGGGGGGCGCGGAGGCAATGAGCGGTTCTTC. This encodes CASGDGGRGGNERFF.

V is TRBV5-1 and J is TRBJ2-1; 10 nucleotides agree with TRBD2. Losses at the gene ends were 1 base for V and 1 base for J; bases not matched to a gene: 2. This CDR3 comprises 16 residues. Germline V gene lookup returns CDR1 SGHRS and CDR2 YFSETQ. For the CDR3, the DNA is TGCGCCAGCAGCTTGACTAGCGGGGTTTCCTACAATGAGCAGTTCTTC. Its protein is CASSLTSGVSYNEQFF. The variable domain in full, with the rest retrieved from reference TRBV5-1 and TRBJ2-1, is KAGVTQTPRYLIKTRGQQVTLSCSPISGHRSVSWYQQTPGQGLQFLFEYFSETQRNKGNFPGRFSGRQFSNSRSEMNVSTLELGDSALYLCASSLTSGVSYNEQFFGPGTRLTVL.

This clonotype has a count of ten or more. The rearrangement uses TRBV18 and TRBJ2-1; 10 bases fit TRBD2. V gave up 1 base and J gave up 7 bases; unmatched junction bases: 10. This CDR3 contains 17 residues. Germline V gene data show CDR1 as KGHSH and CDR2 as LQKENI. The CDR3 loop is CASSPRPSGGAGNEQFF. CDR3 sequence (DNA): TGTGCCAGCTCACCACGGCCCAGCGGGGGGGCCGGTAATGAGCAGTTCTTC.

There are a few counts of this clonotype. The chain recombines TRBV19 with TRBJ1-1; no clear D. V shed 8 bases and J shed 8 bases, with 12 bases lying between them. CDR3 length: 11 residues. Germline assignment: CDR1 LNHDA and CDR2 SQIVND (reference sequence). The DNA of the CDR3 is TGTGCCAGTGGTCGCCGGGGAGAAGCTTTCTTT. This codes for CASGRRGEAFF.

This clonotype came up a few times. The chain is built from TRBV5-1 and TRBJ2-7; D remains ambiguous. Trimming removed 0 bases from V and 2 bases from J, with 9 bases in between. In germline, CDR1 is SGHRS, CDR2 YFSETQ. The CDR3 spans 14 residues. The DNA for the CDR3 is TGCGCCAGCAGCTTGGACTGGCAGGCCTACGAGCAGTACTTC. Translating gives CASSLDWQAYEQYF. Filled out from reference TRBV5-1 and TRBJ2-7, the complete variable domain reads KAGVTQTPRYLIKTRGQQVTLSCSPISGHRSVSWYQQTPGQGLQFLFEYFSETQRNKGNFPGRFSGRQFSNSRSEMNVSTLELGDSALYLCASSLDWQAYEQYFGPGTRLTVT.

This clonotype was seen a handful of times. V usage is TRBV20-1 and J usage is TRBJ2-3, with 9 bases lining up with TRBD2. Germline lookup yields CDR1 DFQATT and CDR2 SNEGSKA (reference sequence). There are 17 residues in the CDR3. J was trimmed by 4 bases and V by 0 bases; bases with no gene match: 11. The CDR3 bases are TGCAGTGCTAGAGATTGGTTTAGCGGGGGAAAACCAGATACGCAGTATTTT. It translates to CSARDWFSGGKPDTQYF.

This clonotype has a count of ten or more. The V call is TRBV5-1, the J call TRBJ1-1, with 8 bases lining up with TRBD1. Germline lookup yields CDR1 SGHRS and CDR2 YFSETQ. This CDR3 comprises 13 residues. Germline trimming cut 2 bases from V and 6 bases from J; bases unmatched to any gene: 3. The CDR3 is CASSLADRAEAFF. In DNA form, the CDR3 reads TGCGCCAGCAGCTTAGCGGACAGGGCTGAAGCTTTCTTT.

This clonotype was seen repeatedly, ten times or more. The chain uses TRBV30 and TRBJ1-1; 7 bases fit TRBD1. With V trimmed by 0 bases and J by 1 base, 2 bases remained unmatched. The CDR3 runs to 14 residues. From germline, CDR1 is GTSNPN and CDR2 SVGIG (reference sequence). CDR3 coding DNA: TGTGCCTGGAGTGTACGGGACAGGAACACTGAAGCTTTCTTT. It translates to CAWSVRDRNTEAFF.

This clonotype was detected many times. The chain's CDR3 is CASSLTGGRNSPLHF. CDR3 bases: TGTGCCAGCAGCTTAACCGGCGGGAGGAATTCACCCCTCCACTTT. This chain uses TRBV7-3 with TRBJ1-6; D is unclear. The germline V and J ends were trimmed by 0 bases and 7 bases, with 10 bases remaining between them. This CDR3 contains 15 residues. The germline gives CDR1 SGHTA, CDR2 FQGTGA.

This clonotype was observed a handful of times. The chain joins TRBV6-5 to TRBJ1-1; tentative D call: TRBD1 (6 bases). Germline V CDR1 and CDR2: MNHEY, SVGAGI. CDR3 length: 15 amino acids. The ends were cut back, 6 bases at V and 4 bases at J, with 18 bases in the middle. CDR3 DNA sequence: TGTGCCAGCAGAAGGAAAGGGGGGCTGAGCACTGAAGCTTTCTTT. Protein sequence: CASRRKGGLSTEAFF.

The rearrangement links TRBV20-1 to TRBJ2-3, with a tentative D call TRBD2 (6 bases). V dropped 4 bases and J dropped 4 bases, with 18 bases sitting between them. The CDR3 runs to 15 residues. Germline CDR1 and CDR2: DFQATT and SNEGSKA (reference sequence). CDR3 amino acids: CSATGVAADPDTQYF. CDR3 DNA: TGCAGTGCTACTGGGGTAGCGGCCGATCCAGATACGCAGTATTTT.

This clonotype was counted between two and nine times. The CDR3: CASSFRAGGPETQYF. CDR3 DNA: TGTGCCAGCAGTTTTAGGGCGGGGGGGCCAGAGACCCAGTACTTC. This chain links TRBV27 with TRBJ2-5; TRBD2 aligns across 9 bases. The CDR3 runs to 15 residues. Trimming cost V 3 bases and J 4 bases; bases outside gene matches: 6. CDR1 is MNHEY and CDR2 is SMNVEV in the germline V gene (reference sequence).

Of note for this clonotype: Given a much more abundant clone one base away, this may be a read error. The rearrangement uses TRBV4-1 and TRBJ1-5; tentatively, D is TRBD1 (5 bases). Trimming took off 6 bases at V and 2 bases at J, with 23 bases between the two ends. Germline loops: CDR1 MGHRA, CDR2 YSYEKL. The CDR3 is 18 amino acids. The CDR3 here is CASSQGRRGGVRNQPQHF. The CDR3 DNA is TGCGCCAGCAGTCAGGGACGACGGGGAGGAGTGCGCAATCAGCCCCAGCATTTT.

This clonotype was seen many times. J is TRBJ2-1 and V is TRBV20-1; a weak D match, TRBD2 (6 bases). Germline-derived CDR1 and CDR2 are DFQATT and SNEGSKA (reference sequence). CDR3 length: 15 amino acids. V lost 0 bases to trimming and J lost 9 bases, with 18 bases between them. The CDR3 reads CSARDLEGQRAEQFF. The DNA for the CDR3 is TGCAGTGCTAGAGATCTGGAGGGCCAACGGGCTGAGCAGTTCTTC.

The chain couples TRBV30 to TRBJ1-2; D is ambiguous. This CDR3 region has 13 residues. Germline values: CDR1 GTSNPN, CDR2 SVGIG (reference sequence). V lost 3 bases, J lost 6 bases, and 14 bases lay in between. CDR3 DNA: TGTGCCTGGAGAGGGAGTGCCCGAAATGGCTACACCTTC. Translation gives CAWRGSARNGYTF.

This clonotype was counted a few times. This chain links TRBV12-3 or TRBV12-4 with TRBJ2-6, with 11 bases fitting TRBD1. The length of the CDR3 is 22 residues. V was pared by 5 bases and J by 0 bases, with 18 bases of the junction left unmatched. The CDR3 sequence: CASSPGQGAYEFLSSGANVLTF. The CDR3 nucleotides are TGTGCCAGCAGTCCAGGACAGGGGGCATATGAGTTTTTGAGCTCTGGGGCCAACGTCCTGACTTTC.

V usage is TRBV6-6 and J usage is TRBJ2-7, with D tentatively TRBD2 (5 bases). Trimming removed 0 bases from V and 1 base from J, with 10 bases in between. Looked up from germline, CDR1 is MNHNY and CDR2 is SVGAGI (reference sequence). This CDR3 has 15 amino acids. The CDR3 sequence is CASSYSSRTSYEQYF. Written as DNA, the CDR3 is TGTGCCAGCAGTTACTCGTCTAGGACTTCCTACGAGCAGTACTTC.

The CDR3 loop reads CASSLSGDYNEQFF. The DNA for the CDR3 is TGTGCCAGTAGTCTTAGCGGGGACTACAATGAGCAGTTCTTC. The V call is TRBV19, the J call TRBJ2-1; 8 bases fit TRBD2. The CDR3 has 14 residues. Germline lookup yields CDR1 LNHDA and CDR2 SQIVND (reference sequence). V dropped 5 bases and J dropped 3; count of bases not matched to a gene: 3.

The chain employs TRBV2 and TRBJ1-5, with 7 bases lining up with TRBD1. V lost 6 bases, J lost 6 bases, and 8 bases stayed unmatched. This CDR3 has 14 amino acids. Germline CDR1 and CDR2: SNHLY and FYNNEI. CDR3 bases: TGTGCCAGCAGCCTCGGGACAGCCCTTCAGCCCCAGCATTTT. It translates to CASSLGTALQPQHF.

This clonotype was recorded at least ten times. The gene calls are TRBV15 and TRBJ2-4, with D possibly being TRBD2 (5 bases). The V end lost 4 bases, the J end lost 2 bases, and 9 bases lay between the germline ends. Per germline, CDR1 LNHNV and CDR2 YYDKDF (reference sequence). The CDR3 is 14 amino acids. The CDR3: CATSNGVTKNIQYF. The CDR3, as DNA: TGTGCCACCAGCAACGGGGTGACCAAAAACATTCAGTACTTC. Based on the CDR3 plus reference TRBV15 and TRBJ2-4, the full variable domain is DAMVIQNPRYQVTQFGKPVTLSCSQTLNHNVMYWYQQKSSQAPKLLFHYYDKDFNNEADTPDNFQSRRPNTSFCFLDIRSPGLGDTAMYLCATSNGVTKNIQYFGAGTRLSVL.

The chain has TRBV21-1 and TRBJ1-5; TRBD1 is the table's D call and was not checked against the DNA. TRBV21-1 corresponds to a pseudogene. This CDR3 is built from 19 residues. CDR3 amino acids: CASSNLRASRGYSNQPQHF. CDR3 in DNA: TGTGCCAGCAGCAATCTCCGGGCCTCGAGGGGCTATAGCAATCAGCCCCAGCATTTT.

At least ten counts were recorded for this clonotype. The CDR3 nucleotides are TGTGCCAGCAGCTTCCAGGGAACCAAAAACATTCAGTACTTC. Translated, it gives CASSFQGTKNIQYF. This sequence joins TRBV13 and TRBJ2-4; possible D gene TRBD1, 5 bases. V lost 3 bases, J lost 2 bases, and 8 bases lay in between. CDR1 is PRHDT and CDR2 is FYEKMQ in the germline V gene (reference sequence). The CDR3 contains 14 residues.

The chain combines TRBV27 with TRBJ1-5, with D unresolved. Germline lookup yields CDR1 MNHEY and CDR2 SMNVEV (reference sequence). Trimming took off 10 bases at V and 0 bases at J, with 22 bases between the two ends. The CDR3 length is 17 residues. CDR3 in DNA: TGTGCCACTGTCCGTGGCAGAAACAATTATAGCAATCAGCCCCAGCATTTT. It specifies CATVRGRNNYSNQPQHF.

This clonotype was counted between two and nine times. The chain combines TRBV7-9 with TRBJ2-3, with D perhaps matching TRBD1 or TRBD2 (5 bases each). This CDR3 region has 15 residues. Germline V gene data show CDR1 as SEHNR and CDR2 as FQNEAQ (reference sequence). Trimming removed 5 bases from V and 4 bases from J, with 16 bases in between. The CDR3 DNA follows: TGTGCCAGCAGCCGGGGACGGACCGGGGCAGATACGCAGTATTTT. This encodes CASSRGRTGADTQYF.

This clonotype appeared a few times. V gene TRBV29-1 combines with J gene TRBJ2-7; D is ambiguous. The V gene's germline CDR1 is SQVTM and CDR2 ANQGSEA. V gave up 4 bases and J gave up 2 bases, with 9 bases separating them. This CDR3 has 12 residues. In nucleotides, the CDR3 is TGCAGCGTTGCACGTGCGGCCTACGAGCAGTACTTC. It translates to CSVARAAYEQYF.

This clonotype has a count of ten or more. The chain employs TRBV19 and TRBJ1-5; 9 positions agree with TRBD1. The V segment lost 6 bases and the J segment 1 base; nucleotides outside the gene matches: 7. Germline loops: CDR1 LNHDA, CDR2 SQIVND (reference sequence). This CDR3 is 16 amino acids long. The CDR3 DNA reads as TGTGCCAGTAGGACCAGACAGGGGGGGAGCAATCAGCCCCAGCATTTT. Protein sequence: CASRTRQGGSNQPQHF.

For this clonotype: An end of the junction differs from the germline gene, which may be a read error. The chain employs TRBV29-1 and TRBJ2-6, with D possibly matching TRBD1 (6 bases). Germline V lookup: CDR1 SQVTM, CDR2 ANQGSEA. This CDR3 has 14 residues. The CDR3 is CSASSAGVPNALTF. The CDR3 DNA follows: TGCAGCGCCTCCTCGGCAGGGGTGCCCAACGCCCTGACTTTC.

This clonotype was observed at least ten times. This CDR3 reads CASSLLGARGYSQFF. CDR3 DNA sequence: TGTGCCAGCAGCTTACTAGGGGCCCGTGGCTACAGCCAGTTCTTC. V and J are TRBV7-2 and TRBJ2-1; tentatively, D is TRBD1 (5 bases). The V gene lost 2 bases and the J gene lost 13 bases, with 21 bases spanning the gap. CDR3 length: 15 residues. The germline V gene encodes CDR1 SGHTA and CDR2 FQGNSA.

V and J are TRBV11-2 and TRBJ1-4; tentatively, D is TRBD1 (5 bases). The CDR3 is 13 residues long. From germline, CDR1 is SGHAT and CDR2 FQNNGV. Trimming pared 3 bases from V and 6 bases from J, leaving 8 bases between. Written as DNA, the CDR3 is TGTGCCAGCAGCTTGGTCAGGGATGAAAAACTGTTTTTT. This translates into CASSLVRDEKLFF.